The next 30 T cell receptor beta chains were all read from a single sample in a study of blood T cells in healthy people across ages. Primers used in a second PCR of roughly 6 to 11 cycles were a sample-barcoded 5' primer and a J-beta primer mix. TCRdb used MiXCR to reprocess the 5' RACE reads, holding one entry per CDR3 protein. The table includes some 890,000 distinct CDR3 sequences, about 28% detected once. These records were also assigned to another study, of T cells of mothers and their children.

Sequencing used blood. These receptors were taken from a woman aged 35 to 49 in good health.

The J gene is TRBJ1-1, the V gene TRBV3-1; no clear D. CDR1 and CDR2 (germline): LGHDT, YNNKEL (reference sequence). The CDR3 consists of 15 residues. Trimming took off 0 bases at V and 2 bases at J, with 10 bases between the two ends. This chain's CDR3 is CASSQDVAANTEAFF. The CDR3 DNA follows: TGTGCCAGCAGCCAAGATGTGGCAGCAAACACTGAAGCTTTCTTT.

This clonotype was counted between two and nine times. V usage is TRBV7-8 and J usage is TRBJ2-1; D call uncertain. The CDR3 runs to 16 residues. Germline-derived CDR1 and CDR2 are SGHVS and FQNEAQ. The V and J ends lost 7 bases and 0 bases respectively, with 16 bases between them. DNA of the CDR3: TGTGCCAGCAACTCCCTAGAGTCGGGCTCCTACAATGAGCAGTTCTTC. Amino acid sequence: CASNSLESGSYNEQFF.

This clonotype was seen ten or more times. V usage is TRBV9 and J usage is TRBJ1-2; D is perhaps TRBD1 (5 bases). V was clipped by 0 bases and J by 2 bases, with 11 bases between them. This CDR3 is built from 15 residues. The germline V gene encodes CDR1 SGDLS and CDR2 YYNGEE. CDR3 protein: CASSVEGRANYGYTF. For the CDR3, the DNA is TGTGCCAGCAGCGTAGAGGGCAGGGCCAACTATGGCTACACCTTC.

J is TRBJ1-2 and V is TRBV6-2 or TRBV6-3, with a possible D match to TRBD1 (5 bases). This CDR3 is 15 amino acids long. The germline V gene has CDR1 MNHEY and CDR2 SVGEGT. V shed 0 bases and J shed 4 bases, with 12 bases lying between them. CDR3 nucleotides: TGTGCCAGCAGTTACTCGAACCAGGGAACCTATGGCTACACCTTC. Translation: CASSYSNQGTYGYTF.

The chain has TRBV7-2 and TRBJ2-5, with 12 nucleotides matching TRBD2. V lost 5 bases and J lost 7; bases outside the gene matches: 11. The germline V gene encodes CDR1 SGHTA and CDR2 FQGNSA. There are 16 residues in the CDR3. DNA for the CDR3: TGTGCCAGCAGCCAGACTAGCGGGGGACGTACGAGGACCCAGTACTTC. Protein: CASSQTSGGRTRTQYF.

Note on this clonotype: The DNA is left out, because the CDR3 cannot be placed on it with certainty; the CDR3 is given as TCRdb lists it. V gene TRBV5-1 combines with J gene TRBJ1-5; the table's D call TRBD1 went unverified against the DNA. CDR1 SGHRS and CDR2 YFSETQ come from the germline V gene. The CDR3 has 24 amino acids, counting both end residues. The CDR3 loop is CASSYDLNEQFFGPGTGRNQPQHF.

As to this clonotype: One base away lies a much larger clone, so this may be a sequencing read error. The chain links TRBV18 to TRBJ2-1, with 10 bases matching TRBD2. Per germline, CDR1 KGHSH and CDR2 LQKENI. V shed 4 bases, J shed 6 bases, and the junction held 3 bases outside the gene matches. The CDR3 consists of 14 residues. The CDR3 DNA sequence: TGTGCCAGCTCACTTAGCGGGAGGTCCAATGAGCAGTTCTTC. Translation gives CASSLSGRSNEQFF.

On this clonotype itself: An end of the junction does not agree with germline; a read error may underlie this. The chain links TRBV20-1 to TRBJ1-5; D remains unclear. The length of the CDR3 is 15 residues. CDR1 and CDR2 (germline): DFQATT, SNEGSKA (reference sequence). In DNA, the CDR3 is TGCAGTGCTACAAGAGTTGGACGGAGCAATCAGTCCCAGCATTTT. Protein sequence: CSATRVGRSNQSQHF.

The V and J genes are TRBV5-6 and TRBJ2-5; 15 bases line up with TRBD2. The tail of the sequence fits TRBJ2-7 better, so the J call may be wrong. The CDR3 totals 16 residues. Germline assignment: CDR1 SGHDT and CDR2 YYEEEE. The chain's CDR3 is CASSLRTSGGASEQYF. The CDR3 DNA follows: TGTGCCAGCAGCCTCAGGACTAGCGGGGGGGCTAGCGAGCAGTACTTC.

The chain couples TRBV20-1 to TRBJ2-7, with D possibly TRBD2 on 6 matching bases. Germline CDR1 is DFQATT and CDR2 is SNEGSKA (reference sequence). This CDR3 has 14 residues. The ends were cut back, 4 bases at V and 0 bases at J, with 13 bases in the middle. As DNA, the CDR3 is TGCAGTGCTACCCGGGACTTGACCTCCTACGAGCAGTACTTC. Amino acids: CSATRDLTSYEQYF.

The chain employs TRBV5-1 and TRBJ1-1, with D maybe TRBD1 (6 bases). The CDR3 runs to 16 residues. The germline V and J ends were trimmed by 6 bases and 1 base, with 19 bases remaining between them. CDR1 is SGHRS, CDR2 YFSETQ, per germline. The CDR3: CASTRAGAGGNTEAFF. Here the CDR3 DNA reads TGCGCCAGCACCCGGGCAGGGGCTGGAGGGAACACTGAAGCTTTCTTT.

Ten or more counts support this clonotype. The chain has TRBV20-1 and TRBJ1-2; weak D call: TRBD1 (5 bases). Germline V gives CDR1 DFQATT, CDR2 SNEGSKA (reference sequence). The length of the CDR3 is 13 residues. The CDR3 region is CSARDGANYGYTF. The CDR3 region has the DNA TGCAGCGCCCGGGACGGCGCTAACTATGGCTACACCTTC.

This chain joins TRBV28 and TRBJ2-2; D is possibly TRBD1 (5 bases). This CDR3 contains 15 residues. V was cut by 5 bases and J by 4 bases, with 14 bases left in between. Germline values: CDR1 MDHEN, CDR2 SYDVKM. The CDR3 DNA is TGTGCCAGCAGTATACTCCAGGGAAGCACCGGGGAGCTGTTTTTT. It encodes CASSILQGSTGELFF.

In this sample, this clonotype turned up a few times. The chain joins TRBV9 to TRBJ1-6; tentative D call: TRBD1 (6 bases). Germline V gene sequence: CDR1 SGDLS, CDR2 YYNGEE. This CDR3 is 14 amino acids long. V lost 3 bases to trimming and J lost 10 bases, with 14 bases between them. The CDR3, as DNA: TGTGCCAGCAGCGGGGGACGGGGGGCCTCACCCCTCCACTTT. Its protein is CASSGGRGASPLHF.

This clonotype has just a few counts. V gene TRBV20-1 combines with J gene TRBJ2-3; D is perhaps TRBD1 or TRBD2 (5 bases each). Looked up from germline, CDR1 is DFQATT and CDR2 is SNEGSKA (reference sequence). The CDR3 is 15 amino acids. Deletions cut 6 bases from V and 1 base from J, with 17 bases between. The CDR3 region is CSAPDSRGGTDTQYF. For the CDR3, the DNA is TGCAGTGCCCCCGACAGCCGAGGGGGCACAGATACGCAGTATTTT.

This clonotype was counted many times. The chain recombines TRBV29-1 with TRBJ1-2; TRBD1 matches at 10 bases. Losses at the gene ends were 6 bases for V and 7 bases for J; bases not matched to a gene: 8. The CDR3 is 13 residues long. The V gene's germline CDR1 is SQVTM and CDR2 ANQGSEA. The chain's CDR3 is CSVVGRDRGGYTF. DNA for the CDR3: TGCAGCGTGGTGGGCCGGGACAGGGGTGGCTACACCTTC. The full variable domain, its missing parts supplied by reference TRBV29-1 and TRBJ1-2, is SAVISQKPSRDICQRGTSLTIQCQVDSQVTMMFWYRQQPGQSLTLIATANQGSEATYESGFVIDKFPISRPNLTFSTLTVSNMSPEDSSIYLCSVVGRDRGGYTFGSGTRLTVV.

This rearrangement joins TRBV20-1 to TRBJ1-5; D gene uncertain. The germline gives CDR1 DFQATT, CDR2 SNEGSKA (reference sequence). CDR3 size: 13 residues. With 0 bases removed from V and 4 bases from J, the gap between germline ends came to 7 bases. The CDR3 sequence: CSAREQLNQPQHF. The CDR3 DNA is TGCAGTGCTAGAGAACAGCTAAATCAGCCCCAGCATTTT.

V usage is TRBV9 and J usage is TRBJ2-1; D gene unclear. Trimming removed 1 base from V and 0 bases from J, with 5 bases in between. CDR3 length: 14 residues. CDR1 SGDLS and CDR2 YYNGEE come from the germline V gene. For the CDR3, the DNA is TGTGCCAGCAGCGTAAGGAGCTCCTACAATGAGCAGTTCTTC. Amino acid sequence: CASSVRSSYNEQFF.

For the CDR3, the DNA is TGTGCCAGCAGTCGGGGACGGACCTCGGGACAGCCCCAGCATTTT. Protein: CASSRGRTSGQPQHF. The chain combines TRBV5-8 with TRBJ1-5; D is perhaps TRBD1 (5 bases). This CDR3 is 15 amino acids long. Trimming pared 5 bases from V and 7 bases from J, leaving 19 bases between. Germline V gives CDR1 SGHTS, CDR2 YDEGEE.

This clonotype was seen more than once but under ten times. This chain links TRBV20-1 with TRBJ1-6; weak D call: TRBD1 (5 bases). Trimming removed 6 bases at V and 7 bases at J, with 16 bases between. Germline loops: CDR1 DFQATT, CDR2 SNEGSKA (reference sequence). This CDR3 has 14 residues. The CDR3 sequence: CSAKGQGGNSPLHF. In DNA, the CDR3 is TGCAGTGCCAAAGGTCAGGGAGGGAATTCACCCCTCCACTTT.

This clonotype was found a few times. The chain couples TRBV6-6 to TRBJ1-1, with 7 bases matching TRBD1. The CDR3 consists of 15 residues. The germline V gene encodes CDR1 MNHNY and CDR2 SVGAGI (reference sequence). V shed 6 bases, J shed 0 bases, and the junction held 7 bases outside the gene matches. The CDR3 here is CASRIGGYMNTEAFF. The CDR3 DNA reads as TGTGCCAGCAGGATAGGGGGCTACATGAACACTGAAGCTTTCTTT.

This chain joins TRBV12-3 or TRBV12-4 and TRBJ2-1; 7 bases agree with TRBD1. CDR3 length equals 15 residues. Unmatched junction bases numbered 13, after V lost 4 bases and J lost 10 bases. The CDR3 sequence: CASSSPGQPLYEQFF. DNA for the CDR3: TGTGCCAGCAGTTCACCGGGACAGCCTTTATACGAGCAGTTCTTC.

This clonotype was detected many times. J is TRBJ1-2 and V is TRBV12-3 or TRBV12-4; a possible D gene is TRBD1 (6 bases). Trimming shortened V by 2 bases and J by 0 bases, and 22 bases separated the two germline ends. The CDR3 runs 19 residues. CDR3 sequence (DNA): TGTGCCAGCAGTTTACGGATTGGGAGACAGGCGCCCACTAACTATGGCTACACCTTC. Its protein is CASSLRIGRQAPTNYGYTF.

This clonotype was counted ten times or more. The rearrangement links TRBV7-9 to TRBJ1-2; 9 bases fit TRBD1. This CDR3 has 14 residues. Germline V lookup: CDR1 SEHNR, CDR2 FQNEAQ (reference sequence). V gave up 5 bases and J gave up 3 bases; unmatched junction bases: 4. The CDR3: CASSAGQGHYGYTF. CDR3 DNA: TGTGCCAGCAGCGCCGGACAGGGGCACTATGGCTACACCTTC.

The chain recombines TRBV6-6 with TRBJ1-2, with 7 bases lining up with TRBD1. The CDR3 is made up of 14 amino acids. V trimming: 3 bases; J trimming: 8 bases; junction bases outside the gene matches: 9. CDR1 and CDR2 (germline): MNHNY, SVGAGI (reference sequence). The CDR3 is CASSYQRQGRGYTF. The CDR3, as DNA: TGTGCCAGCAGTTATCAGAGACAGGGACGGGGCTACACCTTC.

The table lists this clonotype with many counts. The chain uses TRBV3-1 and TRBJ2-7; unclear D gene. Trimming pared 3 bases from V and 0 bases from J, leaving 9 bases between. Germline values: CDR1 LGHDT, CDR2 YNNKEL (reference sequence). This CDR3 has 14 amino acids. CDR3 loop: CASSQLQVSYEQYF. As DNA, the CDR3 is TGTGCCAGCAGCCAGCTACAAGTCTCCTACGAGCAGTACTTC.

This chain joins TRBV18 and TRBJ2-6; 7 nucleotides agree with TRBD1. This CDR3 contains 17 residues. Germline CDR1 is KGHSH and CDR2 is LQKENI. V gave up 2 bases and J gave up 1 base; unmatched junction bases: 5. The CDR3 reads CASSPTGARSGANVLTF. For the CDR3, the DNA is TGTGCCAGCTCACCAACAGGGGCCCGGTCTGGGGCCAACGTCCTGACTTTC.

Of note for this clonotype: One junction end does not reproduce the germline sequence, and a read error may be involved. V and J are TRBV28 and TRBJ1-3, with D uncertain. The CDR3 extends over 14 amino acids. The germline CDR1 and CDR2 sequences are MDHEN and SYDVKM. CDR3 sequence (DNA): TGTGCCAGCAGTTTAGACGGCTCTGGAGACACCATATATTTT. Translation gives CASSLDGSGDTIYF.

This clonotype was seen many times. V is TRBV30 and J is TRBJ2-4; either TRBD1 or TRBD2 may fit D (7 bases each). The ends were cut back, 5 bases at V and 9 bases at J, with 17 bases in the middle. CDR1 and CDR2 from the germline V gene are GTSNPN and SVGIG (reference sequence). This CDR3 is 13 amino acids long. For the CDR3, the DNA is TGTGCCTGGGCACAGGGGAGGGATGGCATTCAGTACTTC. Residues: CAWAQGRDGIQYF.

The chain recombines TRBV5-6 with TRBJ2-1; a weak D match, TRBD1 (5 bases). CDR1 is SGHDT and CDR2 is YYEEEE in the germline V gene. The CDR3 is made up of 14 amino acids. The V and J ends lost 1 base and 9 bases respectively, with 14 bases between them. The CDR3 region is CASSLSRVYVEQFF. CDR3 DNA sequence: TGTGCCAGCAGCTTGTCCAGGGTTTACGTTGAGCAGTTCTTC.